The clone carrying this T cell receptor beta chain was detected many times. The antigen remains undetermined. Trimming cost V 7 bases and J 6 bases, with 10 bases left between them. The V gene's germline CDR1 is MNHNS and CDR2 SASEGT. This CDR3 contains 11 residues. This specimen belongs to a study of neurological immune-mediated disorders. Overall study results and limits: None of the CDR3 amino acid sequences found in expanded clones was shared across subjects. This suggests that the TCR-beta repertoires were private in all groups.

TCRdb passed the 5' RACE reads through MiXCR, listing each CDR3 protein once. The repertoire consists of 60,000 to 75,000 distinct CDR3 sequences, with about 10% occurring once and the leading ten covering 9.5% to 15%. The time point here: longitudinal time-point 2. The chain has TRBV6-1 and TRBJ2-7; D gene uncertain. The sequencing sample was made of PBMCs. The receptor was isolated from a young man in good health. CDR3 bases: TGTGCCAGCACGGTAGTGGGCGAGCAGTACTTC. Encoded protein: CASTVVGEQYF.